Sequencing of this T cell receptor beta chain was carried out in a study of response to subunit inactivated influenza vaccine. This clonotype has ten or more counts. Each CDR3 protein gets one entry after TCRdb re-called the RT-PCR reads with MiXCR. The data show a few hundred thousand distinct CDR3 sequences, approximately 21% seen once. This clonotype was sampled from a man in his fifties or sixties who received an inactivated influenza vaccine. The source material was PBMCs from blood, sampled 21 months after vaccination.

CDR3: CASSPQRENQPQHF. The CDR3 region has the DNA TGTGCCAGCTCACCACAAAGGGAAAATCAGCCCCAGCATTTT. This chain uses TRBV18 with TRBJ1-5; D call uncertain. Trimming took 1 base from V and 4 from J, leaving 8 bases between them. Germline loops: CDR1 KGHSH, CDR2 LQKENI. The CDR3 is 14 amino acids.